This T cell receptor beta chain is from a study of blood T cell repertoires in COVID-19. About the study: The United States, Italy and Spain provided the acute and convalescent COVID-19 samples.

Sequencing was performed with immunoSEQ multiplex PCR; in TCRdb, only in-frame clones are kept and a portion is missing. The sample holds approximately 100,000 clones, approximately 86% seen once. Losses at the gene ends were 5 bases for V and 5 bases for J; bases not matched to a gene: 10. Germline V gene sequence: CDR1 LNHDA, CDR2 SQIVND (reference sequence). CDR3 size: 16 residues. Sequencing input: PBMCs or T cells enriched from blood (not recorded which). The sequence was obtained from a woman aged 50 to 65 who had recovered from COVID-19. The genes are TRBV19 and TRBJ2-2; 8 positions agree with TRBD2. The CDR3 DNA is TGTGCCAGTAGTCGGGGGGGCCTTCTCGGGACCGGGGAGCTGTTTTTT. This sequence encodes CASSRGGLLGTGELFF.